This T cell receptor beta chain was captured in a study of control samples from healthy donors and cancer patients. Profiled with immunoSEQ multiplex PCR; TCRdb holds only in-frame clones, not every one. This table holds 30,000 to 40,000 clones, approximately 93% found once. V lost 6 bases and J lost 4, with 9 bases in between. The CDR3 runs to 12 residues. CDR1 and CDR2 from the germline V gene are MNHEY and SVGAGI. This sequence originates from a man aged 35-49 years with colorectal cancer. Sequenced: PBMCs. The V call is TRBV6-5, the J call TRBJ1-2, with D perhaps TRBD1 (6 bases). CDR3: CASSGQSYGYTF. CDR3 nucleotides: TGTGCCAGCAGCGGACAGTCCTATGGCTACACCTTC.